The present T cell receptor beta chain was sequenced within a study of blood T cells in healthy people across ages. Turning to the study itself: Capturing about one barcoded beta molecule per two T cells was achieved by template switching.

CDR1 and CDR2 (germline): DFQATT, SNEGSKA (reference sequence). The CDR3 contains 17 residues. V lost 0 bases and J lost 0, with 17 bases in between. Broader study findings: PBMCs left unsorted prevented a conclusive naive versus antigen-experienced comparison. Observed TCR beta diversity showed a strong correlation with the percentage of naive T cells as measured by flow cytometry.

About this clonotype itself: Its target is not known.

PCR was performed a second time for about 6 to 11 cycles using a sample-barcoded 5' primer and a J-beta primer mix. Each cDNA molecule was tagged by a template-switch adaptor that had 12 random nucleotides. MiXCR, run by TCRdb on the 5' RACE reads, gives a single entry per CDR3 protein. The sample lists 700,000 to 1,000,000 distinct CDR3 sequences; approximately 44% were seen once. The specimen sequenced was blood. V is TRBV20-1 and J is TRBJ1-2; D gene ambiguous. This clonotype was sampled from a man aged 60-69 years in good health. The CDR3 bases are TGCAGTGCTAGAGATCCGATTGAGGGATCTCCTAACTATGGCTACACCTTC. Translating gives CSARDPIEGSPNYGYTF.